One and the same sample provided the 23 T cell receptor beta chains below, sequenced in a study of cytomegalovirus exposure and HLA in healthy donors. Primers included in the PCR were 60 Vbeta and 13 Jbeta primers. Data came from immunoSEQ multiplex PCR; TCRdb stores just in-frame clones and leaves some out. The sample carries roughly 200,000 clones, more than 75% recorded once. The sample was PBMCs. These receptors originate from a woman aged 25 to 45 in good health and CMV-seropositive.

This sequence joins TRBV15 and TRBJ2-5; D is possibly TRBD1 (5 bases). Germline lookup yields CDR1 LNHNV and CDR2 YYDKDF (reference sequence). This CDR3 spans 14 amino acids. Deletions cut 1 base from V and 4 bases from J, with 10 bases between. Here the CDR3 reads CATSRGIQGETQYF. Here the CDR3 DNA reads TGTGCCACCAGCAGAGGCATCCAGGGAGAGACCCAGTACTTC.

The J gene is TRBJ2-7, the V gene TRBV27, with 7 bases lining up with TRBD2. CDR1 and CDR2 from the germline V gene are MNHEY and SMNVEV (reference sequence). V lost 7 bases to trimming and J lost 2 bases; unmatched junction nucleotides: 8. The CDR3 has 14 residues. CDR3 in DNA: TGTGCCAGCACCCAGCGGGACCCAACCTACGAGCAGTACTTC. Its translation is CASTQRDPTYEQYF.

The V call is TRBV11-3, the J call TRBJ1-3; D ambiguous. The germline V and J ends were trimmed by 5 bases and 0 bases, with 8 bases remaining between them. Germline V gene lookup returns CDR1 SGHNT and CDR2 YENEEA. The CDR3 is 14 residues long. The CDR3 region is CASSPHNSGNTIYF. As DNA, the CDR3 is TGTGCCAGCAGCCCCCACAACTCTGGAAACACCATATATTTT.

This clone came up once. The V gene is TRBV11-1, the J gene TRBJ2-7, with 7 bases matching TRBD2. The J segment lost 3 bases and the V segment lost 2 bases, leaving 7 bases of the junction unmatched. Germline V gene data show CDR1 as SGHAT and CDR2 as FQDESV (reference sequence). This CDR3 is 15 amino acids long. This chain's CDR3 is CASSLSRIAGYEQYF. The CDR3 DNA sequence: TGTGCCAGCAGCTTAAGTAGGATAGCGGGCTACGAGCAGTACTTC.

The chain joins TRBV11-3 to TRBJ2-5; tentative D call: TRBD1 (6 bases). V lost 1 base, J lost 2 bases, and 17 bases lay in between. This CDR3 is 17 amino acids long. CDR1 and CDR2 (germline): SGHNT, YENEEA. This CDR3 reads CASSLGSLGQRQETQYF. In nucleotides, the CDR3 is TGTGCCAGCAGCTTAGGGTCCCTCGGACAGAGACAAGAGACCCAGTACTTC. The full variable domain, its missing parts supplied by reference TRBV11-3 and TRBJ2-5, is EAGVVQSPRYKIIEKKQPVAFWCNPISGHNTLYWYLQNLGQGPELLIRYENEEAVDDSQLPKDRFSAERLKGVDSTLKIQPAELGDSAVYLCASSLGSLGQRQETQYFGPGTRLLVL.

The J gene is TRBJ1-1, the V gene TRBV15; tentative D call: TRBD1 (5 bases). V was pared by 1 base and J by 10 bases, with 16 bases between. The length of the CDR3 is 14 residues. Germline CDR1 LNHNV, CDR2 YYDKDF (reference sequence). As DNA, the CDR3 is TGTGCCACCAGCAGAGTGGGCCAGGGAAGGCTAGCTTTCTTT. Encoded protein: CATSRVGQGRLAFF.

A few counts support this clone. V gene TRBV5-1 combines with J gene TRBJ1-1; 10 bases align to TRBD1. This CDR3 comprises 17 residues. Germline loops: CDR1 SGHRS, CDR2 YFSETQ. Germline trimming cut 0 bases from V and 0 bases from J; bases unmatched to any gene: 5. The CDR3 spells CASSLARGQGLNTEAFF. DNA of the CDR3: TGCGCCAGCAGCTTGGCCCGGGGACAGGGGTTGAACACTGAAGCTTTCTTT.

This chain joins TRBV28 and TRBJ1-6; a weak D match, TRBD1 (5 bases). The germline gives CDR1 MDHEN, CDR2 SYDVKM. CDR3 length equals 13 residues. The V end lost 3 bases, the J end lost 7 bases, and 7 bases lay between the germline ends. The CDR3 DNA reads as TGTGCCAGCAGTTTCGGGGGAAATTCACCCCTCCACTTT. Protein product: CASSFGGNSPLHF. Full variable domain (rest looked up from reference TRBV28 and TRBJ1-6): DVKVTQSSRYLVKRTGEKVFLECVQDMDHENMFWYRQDPGLGLRLIYFSYDVKMKEKGDIPEGYSVSREKKERFSLILESASTNQTSMYLCASSFGGNSPLHFGNGTRLTVT.

This chain links TRBV10-3 with TRBJ2-5; TRBD2 is a possible D gene (6 bases). CDR1 is ENHRY, CDR2 SYGVKD, per germline. Trimming cost V 10 bases and J 1 base, with 10 bases left between them. This CDR3 spans 12 amino acids. The CDR3 DNA reads as TGTGCCACCGGGGACTCCCAAGAGACCCAGTACTTC. It encodes CATGDSQETQYF.

The chain recombines TRBV30 with TRBJ1-6, with 10 bases that match TRBD1. Unmatched junction bases numbered 5, after V lost 4 bases and J lost 8 bases. The CDR3 consists of 14 residues. From germline, CDR1 is GTSNPN and CDR2 SVGIG (reference sequence). This chain's CDR3 is CAWTPGQGYSPLHF. The CDR3 coding sequence is TGTGCCTGGACTCCGGGACAGGGGTATTCACCCCTCCACTTT.

This rearrangement joins TRBV19 to TRBJ2-1, with 10 positions matching TRBD2. From germline, CDR1 is LNHDA and CDR2 SQIVND (reference sequence). With 5 bases clipped from V and 9 bases from J, the junction kept 19 bases outside the gene matches. CDR3 length: 18 amino acids. The CDR3 is CASSSSSGSDPTWIEQFF. CDR3 nucleotides: TGTGCCAGTAGTTCGTCTAGCGGGAGTGACCCCACGTGGATTGAGCAGTTCTTC. Supplemented by reference TRBV19 and TRBJ2-1, the full variable domain reads DGGITQSPKYLFRKEGQNVTLSCEQNLNHDAMYWYRQDPGQGLRLIYYSQIVNDFQKGDIAEGYSVSREKKESFPLTVTSAQKNPTAFYLCASSSSSGSDPTWIEQFFGPGTRLTVL.

The V gene is TRBV19, the J gene TRBJ1-6; D gene uncertain. V lost 5 bases and J 6 bases, leaving 14 bases between the germline ends. This CDR3 region has 15 residues. The germline CDR1 and CDR2 sequences are LNHDA and SQIVND (reference sequence). The CDR3 loop reads CASSATQKPNSPLHF. DNA of the CDR3: TGTGCCAGTAGTGCCACTCAAAAGCCTAATTCACCCCTCCACTTT. Full variable domain (remainder filled in from reference TRBV19 and TRBJ1-6): DGGITQSPKYLFRKEGQNVTLSCEQNLNHDAMYWYRQDPGQGLRLIYYSQIVNDFQKGDIAEGYSVSREKKESFPLTVTSAQKNPTAFYLCASSATQKPNSPLHFGNGTRLTVT.

The chain employs TRBV7-9 and TRBJ2-7, with 10 bases matching TRBD1. Trimming at V came to 5 bases and at J to 3 bases, leaving 4 bases not matched to a gene. Germline V CDR1 and CDR2: SEHNR, FQNEAQ (reference sequence). The CDR3 consists of 14 residues. In nucleotides, the CDR3 is TGTGCCAGCAGCCCAGGGACAGGGGTCTACGAGCAGTACTTC. This gives the protein CASSPGTGVYEQYF.

The rearrangement links TRBV29-1 to TRBJ2-7, with 9 bases aligning to TRBD1. The CDR3 covers 15 residues. The V gene end was trimmed by 0 bases and the J gene end by 7 bases; junction bases not matched to a gene: 10. Germline CDR1 is SQVTM and CDR2 is ANQGSEA. CDR3 DNA: TGCAGCGTTGAAGATAACGGACAGGGGTTTGGAGAGCAGTACTTC. Translated, it gives CSVEDNGQGFGEQYF.

The sample holds a few counts of this clone. The V gene is TRBV5-1, the J gene TRBJ1-2; D remains unclear. In germline, CDR1 is SGHRS, CDR2 YFSETQ. V was trimmed by 4 bases and J by 0 bases, leaving 7 bases between them. CDR3 size: 13 residues. The CDR3 spells CASSPSANYGYTF. CDR3 in DNA: TGCGCCAGCAGCCCTTCTGCTAACTATGGCTACACCTTC.

The rearrangement uses TRBV9 and TRBJ1-2; 9 nucleotides align to TRBD1. There are 17 residues in the CDR3. The junction had 12 bases not matched to a gene; V was cut back by 0 bases and J by 6 bases. CDR1 and CDR2 (germline): SGDLS, YYNGEE. CDR3 protein: CASSVGVDRGLVHGYTF. The CDR3 DNA reads TGTGCCAGCAGCGTAGGAGTGGACAGGGGTTTAGTACATGGCTACACCTTC.

The chain uses TRBV19 and TRBJ1-5; weak D call: TRBD1 (6 bases). Germline assignment: CDR1 LNHDA and CDR2 SQIVND (reference sequence). V lost 4 bases, J lost 2 bases, and 15 bases lay in between. This CDR3 has 16 residues. The CDR3 loop is CASSKQGRAGNQPQHF. The CDR3 nucleotides read TGTGCCAGTAGTAAACAGGGAAGGGCTGGCAATCAGCCCCAGCATTTT.

The chain couples TRBV28 to TRBJ1-1; TRBD1 is a possible D gene (5 bases). The CDR3 is 14 residues long. Germline CDR1 is MDHEN and CDR2 is SYDVKM. The V end lost 1 base, the J end lost 1 base, and 7 bases lay between the germline ends. The DNA for the CDR3 is TGTGCCAGCAGTTTATTGGGGGGGAACACTGAAGCTTTCTTT. Amino acids: CASSLLGGNTEAFF.

This clone turned up a few times. This chain uses TRBV11-2 with TRBJ1-3, with D tentatively TRBD1 (6 bases). The CDR3 runs 16 residues. Germline CDR1 is SGHAT and CDR2 is FQNNGV. V dropped 1 base and J dropped 0 bases, with 10 bases sitting between them. The CDR3 coding sequence is TGTGCCAGCAGCTTAGTGAGGGGGACCTCTGGAAACACCATATATTTT. This translates into CASSLVRGTSGNTIYF.

The chain links TRBV28 to TRBJ2-2; TRBD2 agrees at 7 bases. V was clipped by 4 bases and J by 5 bases; unmatched bases: 16. Looked up from germline, CDR1 is MDHEN and CDR2 is SYDVKM. The CDR3 extends over 18 amino acids. CDR3 in DNA: TGTGCCAGCAGTTCGGTCGGAGGTGGGCAGGGAGGGACCGGGGAGCTGTTTTTT. Amino acids: CASSSVGGGQGGTGELFF.

CDR3 in amino acids: CASSGEQGRQETQYF. The CDR3 DNA reads TGTGCCAGCAGCGGCGAGCAGGGTAGGCAAGAGACCCAGTACTTC. The V call is TRBV9, the J call TRBJ2-5, with a tentative D call TRBD1 (5 bases). Deletions cut 3 bases from V and 2 bases from J, with 14 bases between. The V gene's germline CDR1 is SGDLS and CDR2 YYNGEE. CDR3 length: 15 amino acids.

This chain joins TRBV7-6 and TRBJ2-7; TRBD1 is a possible D gene (6 bases). With 5 bases removed from V and 3 bases from J, the gap between germline ends came to 14 bases. The germline V gene has CDR1 SGHVS and CDR2 FNYEAQ. This CDR3 has 14 amino acids. The CDR3 DNA reads as TGTGCCAGCAGCCCAGGGACATCCGGCTACGAGCAGTACTTC. Protein: CASSPGTSGYEQYF.

The chain employs TRBV5-1 and TRBJ1-2; 9 bases are shared with TRBD1. V shed 5 bases, J shed 6 bases, and the junction held 8 bases outside the gene matches. Germline CDR1 SGHRS, CDR2 YFSETQ. The CDR3 runs 14 residues. CDR3 protein: CASSSPGQGHGYTF. CDR3 nucleotide sequence: TGCGCCAGCAGTTCGCCGGGACAGGGACATGGCTACACCTTC.